These T cell receptor beta chains were read from a single sample in a study of CD8+ T cells in alopecia areata. The repertoire was sequenced with immunoSEQ multiplex PCR; TCRdb's copy has only in-frame clones and lacks some. Of about 220,000 clones in the sample, more than 45% were seen once. The sample here was CD4+ T cells sorted from blood, taken at week 4, from a patient treated with tofacitinib. The receptors derive from a human donor with alopecia areata. CDR3s include the opening cysteine and the closing phenylalanine or tryptophan. D genes are given only for firm matches. Rows give clone size only sometimes, using once, few, many, or a class for an expanded clone.

TRBJ1-2 | . | . | TRBV30 | TGTGCCTGGAGCCAGGCCGGCGGGGGTGGCTACACCTTC | CAWSQAGGGGYTF
TRBJ2-7 | . | few | TRBV21-1 | TGTGCCAGCAGCAAAGCCGGACAGGGGGCAGAAGAGCAGTACTTC | CASSKAGQGAEEQYF
TRBJ2-1 | TRBD2 | . | TRBV7-2 | TGTGCCAGCAGCTTAGGGGATAGCGGGGGGCTGAATGAGCAGTTCTTC | CASSLGDSGGLNEQFF
TRBJ2-7 | TRBD1 | few | TRBV30 | TGTGCCTGGAGTGTGACAGGGAGCCACGAGCAGTACTTC | CAWSVTGSHEQYF
TRBJ2-7 | TRBD2 | few | TRBV7-3 | TGTGCCAGCAGCTTATACGGGAACACCGGGACTAGCGGGGGGGCCCGAGAGCAGTACTTC | CASSLYGNTGTSGGAREQYF
TRBJ1-1 | TRBD1 | . | TRBV11-3 | TGTGCCAGCAGCTCCCTAGGACAGGGGAACACTGAAGCTTTCTTT | CASSSLGQGNTEAFF
TRBJ2-5 | TRBD2 | once | TRBV15 | TGTGCCACCAGCAACGGGGGGGTAGAAGAGACCCAGTACTTC | CATSNGGVEETQYF
TRBJ1-2 | . | few | TRBV2 | TGTGCCAGCTACGGGAATGGCTACACCTTC | CASYGNGYTF
TRBJ1-5 | . | few | TRBV5-6 | TGTGCCAGCAGCTTCCCGGGCCAGCCCCAGCATTTT | CASSFPGQPQHF
TRBJ1-2 | . | once | TRBV5-1 | TGCGCCAGCAGCTTGGCCGAGGGGGGCTACACCTTC | CASSLAEGGYTF
TRBJ2-7 | TRBD1 | . | TRBV27 | TGTGCCAGCAGTCCCCGACAGGGGTTACCCTACGAGCAGTACTTC | CASSPRQGLPYEQYF
TRBJ2-4 | TRBD2 | . | TRBV6-1 | TGCGCTCTAGCGGGGGGCCACATTCAGTACTTC | CALAGGHIQYF
TRBJ2-2 | . | . | TRBV9 | TGTGCCAGCAGCGTAGATAGCGCGAACACCGGGGAGCTGTTTTTT | CASSVDSANTGELFF
TRBJ2-7 | TRBD1 | . | TRBV29-1 | TGCAGCGTTGGTCAGGGGGCCTACGAGCAGTACTTC | CSVGQGAYEQYF
TRBJ2-3 | . | . | TRBV25-1 | TGTGCCAGCAGTGCTGGACAATTCAGGACAGATACGCAGTATTTT | CASSAGQFRTDTQYF
TRBJ2-7 | . | few | TRBV10-3 | TGTGCCATCAGCGACGGCTCGAGCTCCTACGAGCAGTACTTC | CAISDGSSSYEQYF
TRBJ2-7 | . | few | TRBV30 | TGTGCCTGGAGTGGGGGGAGCTCCTACGAGCAGTACTTC | CAWSGGSSYEQYF
TRBJ2-3 | . | . | TRBV30 | TGTGCCTGGAGTGTAACAGATACGCAGTATTTT | CAWSVTDTQYF
TRBJ2-7 | TRBD2 | . | TRBV7-9 | TGTGCCAGCAGCTTAGTCGGGGGGGAGAGCGAGCAGTACTTC | CASSLVGGESEQYF
TRBJ2-7 | TRBD1 | . | TRBV14 | TGTGCCAGCAGCCAAGAAAACAGGGGGATCTACGAGCAGTACTTC | CASSQENRGIYEQYF